Listed here are 2 T cell receptor beta chains from one sample, sequenced in a study of Ad26.COV2.S vaccination and SARS-CoV-2 variants (dated by TCRdb to the early 2020s). The receptor library was made with the immunoSEQ multiplex PCR assay. Held by TCRdb, this immuneACCESS table contains in-frame sequences only and omits some clones. Under half of the omission traces to an unresolved V gene where checked; the cause of the rest is unknown. For this sample there are 350,000 to 500,000 clones; roughly 87% appear just once. The top ten constitute roughly 4% of the sample. Taken with the paper, the label for treatment or condition translates to: roughly 19 received Ad26.COV2.S at low or high dose, single or two shots; about 5 received placebo; per-sample allocation not given. Repertoires of vaccine and placebo recipients were sequenced from samples collected on day 63 after the first injection. Material: peripheral blood, obtained in a trial of Ad26.COV2.S vaccine versus placebo. The receptors were gathered from a person aged 18-60 years who received the Ad26.COV2.S COVID-19 vaccine or a placebo.

The chain recombines TRBV6-6 with TRBJ2-1, with D possibly matching TRBD1 (6 bases). V gave up 7 bases and J gave up 4 bases, with 20 bases separating them. The CDR3 is 16 amino acids. CDR1 and CDR2 from the germline V gene are MNHNY and SVGAGI (reference sequence). The CDR3 nucleotides read TGTGCCAGCATCTTATCGCGGGCAGGGGATTACAATGAGCAGTTCTTC. Its protein is CASILSRAGDYNEQFF.

This clone came up once. The genes are TRBV7-6 and TRBJ2-2; 7 positions agree with TRBD2. CDR3 length: 17 amino acids. The germline V gene encodes CDR1 SGHVS and CDR2 FNYEAQ. V dropped 2 bases and J dropped 4; count of bases not matched to a gene: 10. The CDR3, as DNA: TGTGCCAGCAGCTTATTTAGGCCTAGCGGTCCCACCGGGGAGCTGTTTTTT. This codes for CASSLFRPSGPTGELFF.